Shown below are 26 T cell receptor beta chains from a single sample sequenced in a study of T cells in Graves' hyperthyroidism and ophthalmopathy. Amplification targeted TCR beta CDR3 regions from RNA transcripts. A set of HTBI primers served as the primers for a first-round RT-PCR of the TCR CDR3. TCRdb independently ran MiXCR on the multiplex PCR reads; one entry per CDR3 protein. Of approximately 700,000 distinct CDR3 sequences listed, roughly 46% are singletons. The source material was peripheral blood or thyroid tissue (not recorded which). The receptors come from an adult man with Graves' disease, either hyperthyroidism or ophthalmopathy (not recorded which).

This clonotype has at least ten counts. The rearrangement uses TRBV12-3 or TRBV12-4 and TRBJ1-5; the D is unclear. The CDR3 spans 13 residues. V was trimmed by 5 bases and J by 6 bases, leaving 11 bases between them. The CDR3 DNA is TGTGCCAGCAGTCCCTCGAATTTTCAGCCCCAGCATTTT. Translated: CASSPSNFQPQHF.

This clonotype was counted many times. This chain joins TRBV29-1 and TRBJ1-4; 8 positions match TRBD1. The CDR3 covers 14 residues. Germline CDR1 is SQVTM and CDR2 is ANQGSEA. V lost 4 bases and J lost 7; bases outside the gene matches: 8. CDR3 region: CSVGRRGQSEKLFF. The CDR3 DNA sequence: TGCAGCGTTGGCCGCAGGGGGCAGAGTGAAAAACTGTTTTTT. The entire variable domain, with the rest obtained from reference TRBV29-1 and TRBJ1-4, is as follows: SAVISQKPSRDICQRGTSLTIQCQVDSQVTMMFWYRQQPGQSLTLIATANQGSEATYESGFVIDKFPISRPNLTFSTLTVSNMSPEDSSIYLCSVGRRGQSEKLFFGSGTQLSVL.

About this clonotype itself: Relative to the germline gene, one junction end is altered; a read error may explain this. The gene calls are TRBV5-1 and TRBJ1-5; possibly TRBD1 for D (6 bases). The length of the CDR3 is 13 residues. From germline, CDR1 is SGHRS and CDR2 YFSETQ. This CDR3 is CAGSLQGGQPQHF. The CDR3 DNA is TGCGCCGGCAGCTTACAGGGTGGCCAGCCCCAGCATTTT. Drawing the rest from reference TRBV5-1 and TRBJ1-5, the complete variable domain is KAGVTQTPRYLIKTRGQQVTLSCSPISGHRSVSWYQQTPGQGLQFLFEYFSETQRNKGNFPGRFSGRQFSNSRSEMNVSTLELGDSALYLCAGSLQGGQPQHFGDGTRLSIL.

A remark on this clonotype: It is likely a read error, because the conserved phenylalanine at the end of the CDR3 is missing. The gene calls are TRBV19 and TRBJ2-7; TRBD2 aligns across 10 bases. Looked up from germline, CDR1 is LNHDA and CDR2 is SQIVND (reference sequence). V lost 3 bases, J lost 3 bases, and 8 bases stayed unmatched. The CDR3 loop spans 16 amino acids. The CDR3 loop is CASSMGASGSDYEQYS. CDR3 coding DNA: TGTGCCAGTAGTATGGGGGCTAGCGGGAGCGACTACGAGCAGTACTCC.

This chain joins TRBV25-1 and TRBJ2-7, with TRBD2 matching 7 bases. Trimming at V came to 11 bases and at J to 3 bases, leaving 4 bases not matched to a gene. The CDR3 is 11 amino acids. Per germline, CDR1 MGHDK and CDR2 SYGVNS. This chain's CDR3 is CAGREGYEQYF. CDR3 sequence (DNA): TGTGCCGGGAGGGAGGGCTACGAGCAGTACTTC.

This clonotype was found a few times. This chain connects TRBV5-8 to TRBJ1-2, with 8 bases that match TRBD1. J gave up 0 bases and V 0 bases, and 7 bases lay outside the gene matches. Germline V gene lookup returns CDR1 SGHTS and CDR2 YDEGEE. CDR3 length: 17 amino acids. CDR3: CASSLGAGQGANYGYTF. The CDR3 nucleotides read TGTGCCAGCAGCTTGGGCGCCGGACAGGGAGCTAACTATGGCTACACCTTC.

This clonotype was counted between two and nine times. The chain uses TRBV20-1 and TRBJ1-1; 8 positions match TRBD1. In germline, CDR1 is DFQATT, CDR2 SNEGSKA (reference sequence). Trimming cost V 4 bases and J 8 bases; bases outside gene matches: 6. This CDR3 contains 12 residues. The CDR3 is CSAKGQGTEAFF. CDR3 nucleotides: TGCAGTGCTAAAGGACAGGGAACCGAAGCTTTCTTT.

There are many counts of this clonotype. The chain links TRBV20-1 to TRBJ2-7; TRBD2 might be the D (5 bases). V was shortened by 3 bases and J by 3 bases, with 18 bases between the two germline ends. In germline, CDR1 is DFQATT, CDR2 SNEGSKA (reference sequence). The CDR3 has 15 amino acids. In DNA form, the CDR3 reads TGCAGTGCTAGTGCGCCGGGCCAAGGAGGCTACGAGCAGTACTTC. Protein sequence: CSASAPGQGGYEQYF.

Many counts were recorded for this clonotype. The chain joins TRBV29-1 to TRBJ2-2, with D hard to call. V gave up 6 bases and J gave up 5 bases, with 13 bases separating them. Germline V CDR1 and CDR2: SQVTM, ANQGSEA. The length of the CDR3 is 13 residues. The CDR3 here is CSVRLDITGELFF. CDR3 in DNA: TGCAGCGTCCGGCTAGACATTACCGGGGAGCTGTTTTTT.

This clonotype has at least ten counts. This chain uses TRBV29-1 with TRBJ2-5; tentatively, D is TRBD2 (5 bases). The CDR3 runs 13 residues. CDR1 and CDR2 from the germline V gene are SQVTM and ANQGSEA. The ends were cut back, 1 base at V and 5 bases at J, with 11 bases in the middle. CDR3 residues: CSVEGPGGETQYF. Here the CDR3 DNA reads TGCAGCGTTGAAGGCCCGGGCGGGGAGACCCAGTACTTC. Full variable domain (remainder filled in from reference TRBV29-1 and TRBJ2-5): SAVISQKPSRDICQRGTSLTIQCQVDSQVTMMFWYRQQPGQSLTLIATANQGSEATYESGFVIDKFPISRPNLTFSTLTVSNMSPEDSSIYLCSVEGPGGETQYFGPGTRLLVL.

The sample holds many counts of this clonotype. The V call is TRBV20-1, the J call TRBJ2-5; D is uncertain. Germline V gives CDR1 DFQATT, CDR2 SNEGSKA (reference sequence). This CDR3 region has 13 residues. Deletions cut 3 bases from V and 2 bases from J, with 10 bases between. The CDR3: CSASYGQQETQYF. The CDR3 DNA is TGCAGTGCTAGTTACGGGCAACAAGAGACCCAGTACTTC.

CDR3 DNA sequence: TGTGCCAGCATCCCGGGACTAGCGGGGGGGCGGGAGACCCAGTACTTC. This sequence encodes CASIPGLAGGRETQYF. The rearrangement links TRBV6-1 to TRBJ2-5; 16 positions match TRBD2. The germline CDR1 and CDR2 sequences are MNHNS and SASEGT. The CDR3 is 16 residues long. J gave up 5 bases and V 7 bases, and 7 bases lay outside the gene matches.

This chain links TRBV5-1 with TRBJ2-5; 10 positions match TRBD2. The V gene end was trimmed by 3 bases and the J gene end by 5 bases; junction bases not matched to a gene: 13. The germline V gene encodes CDR1 SGHRS and CDR2 YFSETQ. CDR3 size: 17 residues. The CDR3 nucleotides are TGCGCCAGCAGCTCGGGCCTTAGCGGGGGGTCGTTGGAGACCCAGTACTTC. Protein: CASSSGLSGGSLETQYF.

This chain joins TRBV25-1 and TRBJ1-2; D unclear. The CDR3 contains 16 residues. Looked up from germline, CDR1 is MGHDK and CDR2 is SYGVNS. V dropped 1 base and J dropped 0 bases, with 12 bases sitting between them. The CDR3 DNA follows: TGTGCCAGCAGTGAATCCGCGGACGGAGCTAACTATGGCTACACCTTC. Encoded protein: CASSESADGANYGYTF.

This clonotype was recorded many times. This chain links TRBV29-1 with TRBJ2-7; TRBD1 matches at 9 bases. The trim removed 4 bases at V and 0 bases at J, leaving 13 bases unmatched. This CDR3 is 17 amino acids long. The germline V gene has CDR1 SQVTM and CDR2 ANQGSEA. The CDR3 DNA reads TGCAGCGTTGCGGGGGTCCCCGGGACAGGGAACTCCTACGAGCAGTACTTC. This codes for CSVAGVPGTGNSYEQYF.

Remarks on this clonotype: This may come from a read error, since a much larger clone is one base off. The rearrangement links TRBV7-9 to TRBJ1-1; 9 bases map to TRBD1. Germline V gene data show CDR1 as SEHNR and CDR2 as FQNEAQ (reference sequence). The V gene end was trimmed by 5 bases and the J gene end by 12 bases; junction bases not matched to a gene: 10. This CDR3 is 13 amino acids long. The DNA of the CDR3 is TGTGCCAGCAGCCCGACACCGGGACAGGGTACTTTCTTT. Protein: CASSPTPGQGTFF.

This clonotype has a count of ten or more. For the CDR3, the DNA is TGTGCCAGCACCCCCTCAAATAGCAATCAGCCCCAGCATTTT. Translating it yields CASTPSNSNQPQHF. V is TRBV6-6 and J is TRBJ1-5; D not resolved. This CDR3 is built from 14 residues. V lost 7 bases, J lost 0 bases, and 10 bases lay in between. CDR1 is MNHNY, CDR2 SVGAGI, per germline (reference sequence).

The rearrangement joins TRBV20-1 to TRBJ2-5; 7 bases agree with TRBD1. Germline V CDR1 and CDR2: DFQATT, SNEGSKA (reference sequence). The CDR3 runs 16 residues. V shed 0 bases, J shed 5 bases, and the junction held 12 bases outside the gene matches. This CDR3 is CSAREFWTGTGETQYF. In DNA, the CDR3 is TGCAGTGCTAGAGAATTCTGGACAGGAACAGGCGAGACCCAGTACTTC.

The chain is built from TRBV7-9 and TRBJ1-1; D unresolved. The V gene's germline CDR1 is SEHNR and CDR2 FQNEAQ (reference sequence). V dropped 5 bases and J dropped 6 bases, with 13 bases sitting between them. The CDR3 consists of 13 residues. The CDR3 sequence: CASSRDLASEAFF. The DNA for the CDR3 is TGTGCCAGCAGCCGAGATTTGGCTTCTGAAGCTTTCTTT.

There are many counts of this clonotype. The V call is TRBV2, the J call TRBJ1-5, with D possibly being TRBD1 (5 bases). Deletions cut 4 bases from V and 4 bases from J, with 17 bases between. Per the germline V gene, CDR1 is SNHLY and CDR2 is FYNNEI. The CDR3 totals 16 residues. CDR3 sequence: CASSVGRQGANQPQHF. The CDR3 region has the DNA TGTGCCAGCAGTGTTGGGCGGCAGGGAGCGAATCAGCCCCAGCATTTT.

With respect to this clonotype: This likely comes from a read error, as the CDR3 has no conserved phenylalanine or tryptophan at its end. The DNA is left out, because the CDR3 cannot be placed on it with certainty; the CDR3 is given as TCRdb lists it. The chain uses TRBV15 and TRBJ1-4; the table's D call, TRBD1, was not checked against the DNA. The CDR3 is 12 residues long, ends included. CDR1 LNHNV and CDR2 YYDKDF come from the germline V gene (reference sequence). CDR3 protein: CATSPRRDRPTY.

A note on this clonotype: At one end the junction does not follow the germline gene, possibly because of a read error. The V and J genes are TRBV7-9 and TRBJ2-7, with D unresolved. The CDR3 consists of 12 residues. CDR1 is SEHNR and CDR2 is FQNEAQ in the germline V gene (reference sequence). CDR3 nucleotides: TGTGTCAGCAGCTCCCGCTCCTACGAGCAGTACTTC. This translates into CVSSSRSYEQYF.

This clonotype was seen ten or more times. The chain links TRBV7-9 to TRBJ2-5; 8 bases map to TRBD1. V lost 5 bases and J lost 4; bases outside the gene matches: 12. This CDR3 contains 16 residues. The germline V gene has CDR1 SEHNR and CDR2 FQNEAQ (reference sequence). The CDR3 DNA sequence: TGTGCCAGCAGCCATATCTCGAGGACAGGGCGAGAGACCCAGTACTTC. Protein: CASSHISRTGRETQYF.

V gene TRBV25-1 combines with J gene TRBJ1-3; 7 positions match TRBD1. The V and J ends lost 6 bases and 2 bases, in that order; junction bases with no gene match: 4. The CDR3 has 14 residues. The germline V gene encodes CDR1 MGHDK and CDR2 SYGVNS. This CDR3 reads CASREGAPGNTIYF. The CDR3 DNA follows: TGTGCCAGCAGGGAGGGGGCACCTGGAAACACCATATATTTT.

This clonotype has more than one count but fewer than ten. This sequence joins TRBV19 and TRBJ2-5; D remains unclear. The V gene lost 5 bases and the J gene lost 5 bases, with 15 bases spanning the gap. Germline V gene data show CDR1 as LNHDA and CDR2 as SQIVND (reference sequence). CDR3 length: 14 amino acids. The CDR3 nucleotides read TGTGCCAGTAGTCTCTGGAGAGGTGACGAGACCCAGTACTTC. Residues: CASSLWRGDETQYF.

The table lists this clonotype with many counts. This chain joins TRBV5-1 and TRBJ1-5; D is possibly TRBD1 (5 bases). This CDR3 has 15 amino acids. Trimming stripped 1 base from V and 3 bases from J, with 11 bases between. CDR1 is SGHRS, CDR2 YFSETQ, per germline. The CDR3 coding sequence is TGCGCCAGCAGCTTGTCGTTAGGGGACAATCAGCCCCAGCATTTT. Translating gives CASSLSLGDNQPQHF.